The present TCR beta chain was sequenced within a study of T cell responses to AZD1222 COVID-19 vaccine. In the case of this clone: What it binds is unknown.

Study results and limitations: Repertoire collection took place solely once the T cell response had peaked.

The method was immunoSEQ multiplex PCR; TCRdb's version includes in-frame clones alone and lacks a portion of them. The sample carries about 100,000 clones, approximately 87% recorded once. The V end was cut by 0 bases, the J end by 4 bases, with 9 bases between. The CDR3 consists of 15 residues. Per the germline V gene, CDR1 is LGHNA and CDR2 is YSLEER. The clonotype was recovered from an adult in good health. The rearrangement uses TRBV4-3 and TRBJ2-2; D is ambiguous. The sample here was peripheral blood, taken on day 0 of MenACWY control vaccination. The CDR3 DNA reads TGCGCCAGCAGCCAAGAAGCCAGCCTCACCGGGGAGCTGTTTTTT. Protein: CASSQEASLTGELFF.